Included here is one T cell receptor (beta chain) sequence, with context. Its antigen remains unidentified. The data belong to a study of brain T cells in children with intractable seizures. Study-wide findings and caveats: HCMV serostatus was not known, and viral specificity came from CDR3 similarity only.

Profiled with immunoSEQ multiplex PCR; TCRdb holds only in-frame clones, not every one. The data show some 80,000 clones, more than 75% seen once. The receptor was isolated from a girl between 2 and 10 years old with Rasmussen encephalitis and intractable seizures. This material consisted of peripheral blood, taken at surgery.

CDR3 sequence: CASSLVLGNYGYTF. CDR3 nucleotides: TGTGCCAGCAGCCTGGTTTTGGGTAACTATGGCTACACCTTC. The rearrangement joins TRBV2 to TRBJ1-2; D is uncertain. The V end lost 6 bases, the J end lost 1 base, and 12 bases lay between the germline ends. CDR1 and CDR2 from the germline V gene are SNHLY and FYNNEI. This CDR3 contains 14 residues.